The 9 T cell receptor beta chains below come from one sample, sequenced in a study of blood T cells in healthy people across ages. Primers used in a second PCR of about 6 to 11 cycles were a sample-barcoded 5' primer and a J-beta primer mix. Using its own MiXCR run on the 5' RACE reads, TCRdb lists one record per CDR3 protein. The sample contains 800,000 to 950,000 distinct CDR3 sequences, almost 30% of which appear only once. The data also belong to a second study, concerning T cells of mothers and their children.

The specimen sequenced was blood. Receptor source: a middle-aged woman in good health.

In its sample, this clonotype was seen once. The V gene is TRBV25-1, the J gene TRBJ1-5; perhaps TRBD1 as D (5 bases). The CDR3 is made up of 14 amino acids. The germline V gene encodes CDR1 MGHDK and CDR2 SYGVNS. Trimming removed 2 bases from V and 4 bases from J, with 9 bases in between. The CDR3 loop is CASSEGGWNQPQHF. Written as DNA, the CDR3 is TGTGCCAGCAGTGAAGGGGGTTGGAATCAGCCCCAGCATTTT.

The chain has TRBV27 and TRBJ1-1; D perhaps matches TRBD1 (5 bases). Trimming shortened V by 4 bases and J by 5 bases, and 17 bases separated the two germline ends. The germline V gene has CDR1 MNHEY and CDR2 SMNVEV (reference sequence). The CDR3 extends over 15 amino acids. Here the CDR3 DNA reads TGTGCCAGCAGTTCGATGGACACTAAGGGGACTGAAGCTTTCTTT. It specifies CASSSMDTKGTEAFF.

This clonotype was counted many times. The chain employs TRBV12-3 or TRBV12-4 and TRBJ1-1; D is undetermined. CDR3 length: 15 residues. The V end was cut by 6 bases, the J end by 4 bases, with 18 bases between. The CDR3 loop reads CASSRTGLGGTEAFF. The CDR3 coding sequence is TGTGCCAGCAGCAGGACGGGCCTCGGTGGCACTGAAGCTTTCTTT.

This clonotype was found a few times. CDR3 DNA sequence: TGTGCCAGCAGCCTCGGGACAGGGGGTTTTCGCGAGCAGTACTTC. Translated: CASSLGTGGFREQYF. The chain has TRBV5-6 and TRBJ2-7, with 11 bases that match TRBD1. The CDR3 sequence is 15 residues long. V was pared by 4 bases and J by 6 bases, with 9 bases of the junction left unmatched. CDR1 SGHDT and CDR2 YYEEEE come from the germline V gene.

This clonotype appeared once. The genes are TRBV10-3 and TRBJ1-2; D perhaps matches TRBD1 (5 bases). Germline values: CDR1 ENHRY, CDR2 SYGVKD. V lost 3 bases to trimming and J lost 6 bases, with 23 bases between them. There are 17 residues in the CDR3. The CDR3, as DNA: TGTGCCATCAGTGAAACCATCAGGTTCAGGGAAGTCGATGGCTACACCTTC. This encodes CAISETIRFREVDGYTF.

A word on this clonotype: A much larger clone sits a single nucleotide away, making a read error possible. The chain uses TRBV28 and TRBJ2-5; D is undetermined. The CDR3 is made up of 12 amino acids. Germline V lookup: CDR1 MDHEN, CDR2 SYDVKM. The CDR3 sequence: CVSSLPWETQYF. In DNA form, the CDR3 reads TGTGTCAGCAGTTTGCCGTGGGAGACCCAGTACTTC.

This clonotype occurred a few times. V and J are TRBV20-1 and TRBJ1-3; D not resolved. Trimming shortened V by 0 bases and J by 4 bases, and 10 bases separated the two germline ends. Per germline, CDR1 DFQATT and CDR2 SNEGSKA (reference sequence). This CDR3 spans 14 amino acids. CDR3 region: CSARDQVRGNTIYF. The CDR3 region has the DNA TGCAGTGCTAGAGATCAGGTGCGAGGAAACACCATATATTTT.

This clonotype was recorded many times. Written as DNA, the CDR3 is TGCAGCGTACGGGGAACGGGGGCCCAAGAGACCCAGTACTTC. It is translated as CSVRGTGAQETQYF. J is TRBJ2-5 and V is TRBV29-1; tentatively, D is TRBD1 or TRBD2 (6 bases each). The germline V gene has CDR1 SQVTM and CDR2 ANQGSEA. CDR3 size: 14 residues. V lost 6 bases and J lost 1, with 15 bases in between.

Details on this clonotype: The junction shows a germline mismatch at one end, possibly a read error. The rearrangement links TRBV5-5 to TRBJ1-5; maybe TRBD1 (5 bases). The CDR3 spans 14 residues. Germline CDR1 SGHKS, CDR2 YYEKEE (reference sequence). The chain's CDR3 is CASSLGTRNQPRHF. CDR3 sequence (DNA): TGTGCCAGCAGCTTGGGGACACGAAATCAGCCCCGGCATTTT.